These 18 T cell receptor beta chains were all obtained from the same sample, sequenced in a study of cytomegalovirus exposure and HLA in healthy donors. Primers: 60 Vbeta forward and 13 Jbeta reverse. TCRdb's table, derived via immunoSEQ multiplex PCR, lists solely in-frame clones and lacks some. The repertoire holds 15,000 to 20,000 clones, 60% to 80% seen once, with 3.5% to 4.5% in the top ten. The sequenced sample consisted of PBMCs. These receptors were taken from a young man in good health and CMV-seronegative.

V is TRBV7-2 and J is TRBJ1-1; tentatively, D is TRBD1 (5 bases). The CDR3 length is 14 residues. Germline CDR1 SGHTA, CDR2 FQGNSA. Trimming stripped 5 bases from V and 11 bases from J, with 21 bases between. The CDR3 protein is CASSARMGHLRAFF. Here the CDR3 DNA reads TGTGCCAGCAGCGCAAGGATGGGGCACCTGAGGGCTTTCTTT.

The chain is built from TRBV6-6 and TRBJ1-2, with D hard to call. There are 14 residues in the CDR3. Germline CDR1 MNHNY, CDR2 SVGAGI (reference sequence). Trimming pared 4 bases from V and 6 bases from J, leaving 15 bases between. In DNA, the CDR3 is TGTGCCAGCAGTTCGACACAATTGGGTCATGGCTACACCTTC. Amino acid sequence: CASSSTQLGHGYTF.

This chain connects TRBV7-2 to TRBJ2-3; D call uncertain. This CDR3 is 12 amino acids long. Looked up from germline, CDR1 is SGHTA and CDR2 is FQGNSA. Deletions cut 1 base from V and 6 bases from J, with 5 bases between. This CDR3 is CASSLVRDTQYF. The CDR3 DNA sequence: TGTGCCAGCAGCTTAGTTCGGGATACGCAGTATTTT.

This chain joins TRBV30 and TRBJ1-1, with D maybe TRBD1 (6 bases). The CDR3 covers 13 residues. Germline loops: CDR1 GTSNPN, CDR2 SVGIG (reference sequence). V shed 5 bases and J shed 5 bases, with 15 bases lying between them. As DNA, the CDR3 is TGTGCCTGGGCCCGGGGGGCGTTGACTGAAGCTTTCTTT. This sequence encodes CAWARGALTEAFF.

The genes are TRBV29-1 and TRBJ2-3, with 7 bases aligning to TRBD1. This CDR3 region has 13 residues. Germline V gives CDR1 SQVTM, CDR2 ANQGSEA. The ends lost 6 bases at V and 4 bases at J; junction bases unmatched: 7. The CDR3 protein is CSVRQGVSDTQYF. DNA for the CDR3: TGCAGCGTGAGACAGGGAGTATCAGATACGCAGTATTTT.

CDR3 loop: CASSAWTGTYEQYF. The CDR3 coding sequence is TGTGCCAGCAGTGCCTGGACAGGTACTTACGAGCAGTACTTC. The gene calls are TRBV2 and TRBJ2-7, with TRBD1 identical over 7 bases. The CDR3 consists of 14 residues. The junction had 7 bases not matched to a gene; V was cut back by 4 bases and J by 4 bases. CDR1 is SNHLY, CDR2 FYNNEI, per germline.

This chain connects TRBV29-1 to TRBJ1-4, with D hard to call. CDR1 is SQVTM and CDR2 is ANQGSEA in the germline V gene. V was cut by 4 bases and J by 6 bases, with 6 bases left in between. The CDR3 runs to 11 residues. The CDR3 region has the DNA TGCAGCGTTGTCGGGGATGAAAAACTGTTTTTT. Protein: CSVVGDEKLFF.

The chain combines TRBV19 with TRBJ1-5; 8 bases map to TRBD1. The ends lost 6 bases at V and 7 bases at J; junction bases unmatched: 5. Germline CDR1 and CDR2: LNHDA and SQIVND (reference sequence). This CDR3 is 13 amino acids long. CDR3: CASRRQGSQPQHF. CDR3 sequence (DNA): TGTGCCAGTAGGCGACAGGGGTCCCAGCCCCAGCATTTT.

This clone was observed a single time. The V call is TRBV5-1, the J call TRBJ1-6; D is perhaps TRBD1 (6 bases). This CDR3 has 14 amino acids. Germline V gene data show CDR1 as SGHRS and CDR2 as YFSETQ. The ends were cut back, 3 bases at V and 7 bases at J, with 11 bases in the middle. The CDR3, as DNA: TGCGCCAGCAGCTACGGGGGGCAGAATTCACCCCTCCACTTT. It specifies CASSYGGQNSPLHF.

The V and J genes are TRBV5-4 and TRBJ1-2; D might be TRBD1 (6 bases). V lost 6 bases and J 3 bases, leaving 9 bases between the germline ends. CDR1 is SGHNT and CDR2 is YYREEE in the germline V gene (reference sequence). CDR3 length: 12 residues. This chain's CDR3 is CASKGGDYGYTF. CDR3 nucleotides: TGTGCCAGCAAAGGGGGAGACTATGGCTACACCTTC. Full variable domain (rest looked up from reference TRBV5-4 and TRBJ1-2): ETGVTQSPTHLIKTRGQQVTLRCSSQSGHNTVSWYQQALGQGPQFIFQYYREEENGRGNFPPRFSGLQFPNYSSELNVNALELDDSALYLCASKGGDYGYTFGSGTRLTVV.

The J gene is TRBJ2-5, the V gene TRBV9, with TRBD2 as a possible D gene (6 bases). The germline gives CDR1 SGDLS, CDR2 YYNGEE. V was pared by 0 bases and J by 1 base, with 13 bases between. The CDR3 has 16 residues. CDR3 DNA: TGTGCCAGCAGCGTAGCCGCTAGCGCGGGCCAAGAGACCCAGTACTTC. As protein: CASSVAASAGQETQYF. Filled out from reference TRBV9 and TRBJ2-5, the complete variable domain reads DSGVTQTPKHLITATGQRVTLRCSPRSGDLSVYWYQQSLDQGLQFLIQYYNGEERAKGNILERFSAQQFPDLHSELNLSSLELGDSALYFCASSVAASAGQETQYFGPGTRLLVL.

In this sample, this clone turned up once. This chain joins TRBV6-5 and TRBJ2-1, with 10 bases fitting TRBD1. CDR3 size: 15 residues. Trimming cost V 6 bases and J 10 bases; bases outside gene matches: 12. CDR1 is MNHEY, CDR2 SVGAGI, per germline. CDR3 sequence (DNA): TGTGCCAGCAGCCCTCTGGGACAGGGGAAGGGCGAGCAGTTCTTC. Protein product: CASSPLGQGKGEQFF.

The chain recombines TRBV6-1 with TRBJ1-2; 7 bases map to TRBD1. The V gene end was trimmed by 0 bases and the J gene end by 2 bases; junction bases not matched to a gene: 15. CDR3 length: 19 residues. The germline V gene encodes CDR1 MNHNS and CDR2 SASEGT. CDR3 DNA sequence: TGTGCCAGCAGTGAAGCGGGCATCACAGGGGCCCAAGGGAACTATGGCTACACCTTC. Translating gives CASSEAGITGAQGNYGYTF.

This rearrangement joins TRBV29-1 to TRBJ2-2, with 10 bases aligning to TRBD2. The V segment lost 7 bases and the J segment 2 bases; nucleotides outside the gene matches: 10. The germline gives CDR1 SQVTM, CDR2 ANQGSEA. CDR3 length equals 16 residues. The CDR3 DNA reads TGCAGCGCACGCGATAGCGGGAGGCCAAACACCGGGGAGCTGTTTTTT. Its protein is CSARDSGRPNTGELFF.

The genes are TRBV10-3 and TRBJ1-1, with TRBD1 identical over 9 bases. Germline CDR1 reads ENHRY; CDR2 reads SYGVKD. The length of the CDR3 is 15 residues. V trimming: 6 bases; J trimming: 12 bases; junction bases outside the gene matches: 17. Here the CDR3 DNA reads TGTGCCATCAGCCGGGAAGTAGGAGGGGACAGGGCCACTTTCTTT. Its protein product is CAISREVGGDRATFF.

V gene TRBV29-1 combines with J gene TRBJ2-2, with 7 bases fitting TRBD1. This CDR3 comprises 14 residues. CDR1 is SQVTM, CDR2 ANQGSEA, per germline. The V segment lost 7 bases and the J segment 2 bases; nucleotides outside the gene matches: 7. This CDR3 reads CSAPDRDNTGELFF. In DNA, the CDR3 is TGCAGCGCTCCTGACAGGGACAACACCGGGGAGCTGTTTTTT.

V gene TRBV30 combines with J gene TRBJ1-5; 7 bases map to TRBD1. V trimming: 1 base; J trimming: 3 bases; junction bases outside the gene matches: 6. There are 15 residues in the CDR3. CDR1 and CDR2 (germline): GTSNPN, SVGIG (reference sequence). This CDR3 reads CAWSGWDSLNQPQHF. In DNA form, the CDR3 reads TGTGCCTGGAGTGGATGGGACAGCCTCAATCAGCCCCAGCATTTT.

This chain uses TRBV7-2 with TRBJ2-2, with 7 bases identical to TRBD2. The J segment lost 5 bases and the V segment lost 0 bases, leaving 6 bases of the junction unmatched. Germline V gene sequence: CDR1 SGHTA, CDR2 FQGNSA. This CDR3 spans 16 amino acids. The CDR3 DNA reads as TGTGCCAGCAGCTTAGCGTTTGACGGGGGGACCGGGGAGCTGTTTTTT. It specifies CASSLAFDGGTGELFF.